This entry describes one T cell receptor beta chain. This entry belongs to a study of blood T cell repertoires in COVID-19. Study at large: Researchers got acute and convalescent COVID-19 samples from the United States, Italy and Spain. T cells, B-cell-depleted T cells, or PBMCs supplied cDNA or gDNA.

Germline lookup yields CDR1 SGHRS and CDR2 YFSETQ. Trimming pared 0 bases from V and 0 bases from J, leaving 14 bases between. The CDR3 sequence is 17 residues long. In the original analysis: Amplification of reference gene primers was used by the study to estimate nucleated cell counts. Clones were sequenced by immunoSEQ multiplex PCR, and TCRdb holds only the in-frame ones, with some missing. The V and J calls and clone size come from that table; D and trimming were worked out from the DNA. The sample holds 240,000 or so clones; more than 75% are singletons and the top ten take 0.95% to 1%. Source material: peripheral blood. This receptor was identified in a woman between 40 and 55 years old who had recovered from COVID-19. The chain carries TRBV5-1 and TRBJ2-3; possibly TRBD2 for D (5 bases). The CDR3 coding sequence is TGCGCCAGCAGCTTGGGTCCCAGCGGTTCTAGCACAGATACGCAGTATTTT. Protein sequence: CASSLGPSGSSTDTQYF.